The TCR beta chain described here comes from a study of T cells in Graves' hyperthyroidism and ophthalmopathy. The source material, RNA transcripts, was used to amplify TCR beta CDR3 regions. The study used the HTBI primer set for a first-round RT-PCR of the TCR CDR3. From the multiplex PCR reads, TCRdb called clonotypes with MiXCR, one entry per CDR3 protein. This sample has hundreds of thousands of distinct CDR3 sequences; more than 15% occur once, and the top ten carry roughly 3.5%. Diagnosis rested on symptoms, serum thyroxine and TRAb, thyroid ultrasound, and orbital computed tomography. This clonotype appeared a few times. The receptor's source is a woman aged 40 to 49 with Graves' ophthalmopathy. Sequencing used blood.

Here the CDR3 DNA reads TGTGCCACCAGCAGTGGGGGGCCGGGGGAGACCCAGTACTTC. This encodes CATSSGGPGETQYF. The chain uses TRBV15 and TRBJ2-5; either TRBD1 or TRBD2 may fit D (6 bases each). The CDR3 length is 14 residues. The germline V and J ends were trimmed by 3 bases and 5 bases, with 13 bases remaining between them. Germline V gene lookup returns CDR1 LNHNV and CDR2 YYDKDF (reference sequence). The complete variable domain, with remaining parts taken from reference TRBV15 and TRBJ2-5, reads DAMVIQNPRYQVTQFGKPVTLSCSQTLNHNVMYWYQQKSSQAPKLLFHYYDKDFNNEADTPDNFQSRRPNTSFCFLDIRSPGLGDTAMYLCATSSGGPGETQYFGPGTRLLVL.